This T cell receptor (beta chain) comes out of a study of T cell responses to AZD1222 COVID-19 vaccine. Findings and caveats of the study: Dominant CD4 TCR responses targeted spike regions 160-218 and 743-854.

This clone was found once. Its specificity is unknown. Trimming removed 4 bases from V and 7 bases from J; junction bases left unmatched: 4. Germline V gene lookup returns CDR1 MNHEY and CDR2 SVGAGI. The CDR3 length is 14 residues. Libraries were prepared by immunoSEQ multiplex PCR; TCRdb keeps only in-frame clonotypes and omits some of them. The table records roughly 190,000 clones, just over 90% of them present only once. The chain joins TRBV6-5 to TRBJ2-1, with 10 positions matching TRBD2. This TCR was sampled from an adult who received the AZD1222 COVID-19 vaccine. Source: peripheral blood, taken 28 days after the second AZD1222 dose. CDR3 in amino acids: CASSSSGGGNEQFF. CDR3 nucleotide sequence: TGTGCCAGCAGTTCTAGCGGGGGAGGGAATGAGCAGTTCTTC.